This paragraph reports one T cell receptor (beta chain). Per the original data handling: The authors estimated nucleated cell counts from reference gene primer amplification. Measured with immunoSEQ multiplex PCR; TCRdb has only the in-frame clones, and not every one. V, J and clone size derive from that table, while D and trimming were established from the DNA sequence. The data show about 200,000 clones, with about 85% seen just once and around 4.9% held by the top ten. This entry comes from a study of blood T cell repertoires in COVID-19. Looking at the study overall: Collection of acute and convalescent COVID-19 samples took place in the United States, Italy and Spain. T cells, B-cell-depleted T cells, or PBMCs provided the cDNA or gDNA that served as material.

This CDR3 has 12 amino acids. V lost 7 bases, J lost 5 bases, and 12 bases lay in between. Looked up from germline, CDR1 is SGDLS and CDR2 is YYNGEE. The TCR originated in an elderly woman with acute or convalescent COVID-19. Material for sequencing was peripheral blood. The chain employs TRBV9 and TRBJ1-1; D is unresolved. CDR3 in DNA: TGTGCCAGCGGGCAGGTTTCAACTGAAGCTTTCTTT. It yields the protein CASGQVSTEAFF.